One sample yielded the 22 T cell receptor beta chains listed below, sequenced in a study of shared clonotypes between healthy human individuals. Measured with immunoSEQ multiplex PCR; TCRdb has only the in-frame clones, and not every one. This sample has 730,000 or so clones; approximately 75% occur once, and the top ten carry 1.8%. The sample consisted of memory CD4+ T cells sorted from blood. Subset denoted: CD45RA-negative fraction. These receptors came from a woman aged 25 to 39 in good health.

The chain carries TRBV7-9 and TRBJ2-1; a possible D gene is TRBD2 (5 bases). V was cut by 5 bases and J by 6 bases, with 20 bases left in between. CDR1 and CDR2 from the germline V gene are SEHNR and FQNEAQ (reference sequence). The CDR3 totals 16 residues. Here the CDR3 reads CASSTNRRLKANEQFF. CDR3 coding DNA: TGTGCCAGCAGCACCAACCGACGACTAAAAGCCAATGAGCAGTTCTTC.

The chain employs TRBV18 and TRBJ1-5; TRBD1 is a possible D gene (6 bases). Germline loops: CDR1 KGHSH, CDR2 LQKENI. The V end was cut by 5 bases, the J end by 3 bases, with 14 bases between. CDR3 size: 15 residues. CDR3 coding DNA: TGTGCCAGCTCATCCAGCCGGGACATCAATCAGCCCCAGCATTTT. It specifies CASSSSRDINQPQHF.

The chain combines TRBV6-1 with TRBJ2-1, with D maybe TRBD1 (5 bases). Germline CDR1 and CDR2: MNHNS and SASEGT. V was cut by 2 bases and J by 4 bases, with 12 bases left in between. The CDR3 extends over 15 amino acids. The CDR3 DNA sequence: TGTGCCAGCAGTGAACGAAAGGGGCGGTACAATGAGCAGTTCTTC. This sequence encodes CASSERKGRYNEQFF.

J is TRBJ2-1 and V is TRBV5-1; no definite D call. Germline CDR1 SGHRS, CDR2 YFSETQ. Trimming removed 2 bases at V and 8 bases at J, with 11 bases between. This CDR3 has 13 residues. The CDR3 spells CASSFVLLHEQFF. CDR3 in DNA: TGCGCCAGCAGCTTTGTTCTGCTCCATGAGCAGTTCTTC.

The chain combines TRBV23-1 with TRBJ2-7; TRBD1 might be the D (6 bases). TRBV23-1 is reported as an ORF; its role is uncertain. This CDR3 is built from 14 residues. Trimming shortened V by 6 bases and J by 2 bases, and 14 bases separated the two germline ends. The CDR3 reads CASRTTRGPYEQYF. As DNA, the CDR3 is TGCGCCAGCAGAACAACCAGGGGCCCCTACGAGCAGTACTTC.

CDR3 loop: CSVAAAGGVQPQHF. CDR3 sequence (DNA): TGCAGCGTTGCCGCGGCAGGGGGCGTCCAGCCCCAGCATTTT. The V call is TRBV29-1, the J call TRBJ1-5; TRBD1 matches at 8 bases. The CDR3 runs to 14 residues. With V trimmed by 4 bases and J by 7 bases, 9 bases remained unmatched. CDR1 SQVTM and CDR2 ANQGSEA come from the germline V gene.

The chain is built from TRBV5-1 and TRBJ1-1; D may be TRBD1 (6 bases). The CDR3 loop spans 13 amino acids. V lost 4 bases to trimming and J lost 2 bases, with 9 bases between them. In germline, CDR1 is SGHRS, CDR2 YFSETQ. The CDR3 sequence is CASSTGTNTEAFF. In DNA form, the CDR3 reads TGCGCCAGCAGCACAGGGACCAACACTGAAGCTTTCTTT. The variable domain in full, completed from reference TRBV5-1 and TRBJ1-1, reads KAGVTQTPRYLIKTRGQQVTLSCSPISGHRSVSWYQQTPGQGLQFLFEYFSETQRNKGNFPGRFSGRQFSNSRSEMNVSTLELGDSALYLCASSTGTNTEAFFGQGTRLTVV.

The chain has TRBV7-2 and TRBJ2-3, with D maybe TRBD1 (6 bases). This CDR3 is 14 amino acids long. Germline V gene lookup returns CDR1 SGHTA and CDR2 FQGNSA. Trimming stripped 4 bases from V and 3 bases from J, with 11 bases between. The CDR3 DNA is TGTGCCAGCAGCTCATACCAGGGGACAGATACGCAGTATTTT. The encoded protein is CASSSYQGTDTQYF. Variable domain in full (rest from reference TRBV7-2 and TRBJ2-3): GAGVSQSPSNKVTEKGKDVELRCDPISGHTALYWYRQSLGQGLEFLIYFQGNSAPDKSGLPSDRFSAERTGGSVSTLTIQRTQQEDSAVYLCASSSYQGTDTQYFGPGTRLTVL.

This clone has just a few counts. This sequence joins TRBV25-1 and TRBJ2-7; the D gene is possibly TRBD1 (5 bases). The length of the CDR3 is 11 residues. V was pared by 5 bases and J by 3 bases, with 5 bases between. Germline assignment: CDR1 MGHDK and CDR2 SYGVNS. CDR3 amino acids: CASSQGYEQYF. CDR3 in DNA: TGTGCCAGCAGTCAGGGCTACGAGCAGTACTTC.

The chain couples TRBV5-6 to TRBJ2-2; 7 bases map to TRBD1. Trimming at V came to 4 bases and at J to 0 bases, leaving 12 bases not matched to a gene. Germline V gene sequence: CDR1 SGHDT, CDR2 YYEEEE. This CDR3 has 18 residues. The CDR3 coding sequence is TGTGCCAGCAGCCAAGCCGGGACAGCCGACTCGAACACCGGGGAGCTGTTTTTT. Its protein is CASSQAGTADSNTGELFF.

The rearrangement joins TRBV5-6 to TRBJ1-4; perhaps TRBD1 as D (6 bases). Germline CDR1 reads SGHDT; CDR2 reads YYEEEE. V was shortened by 4 bases and J by 6 bases, with 16 bases between the two germline ends. The CDR3 loop spans 15 amino acids. The CDR3 DNA reads TGTGCCAGCAGCAGAAAACAGGGAGAAGATGAAAAACTGTTTTTT. This gives the protein CASSRKQGEDEKLFF.

This chain joins TRBV5-4 and TRBJ2-7; 8 positions agree with TRBD1. The CDR3 consists of 13 residues. Germline V CDR1 and CDR2: SGHNT, YYREEE (reference sequence). With V trimmed by 4 bases and J by 6 bases, 6 bases remained unmatched. DNA of the CDR3: TGTGCCAGCAGCGGAGGGACAGGTCTCGAGCAGTACTTC. It yields the protein CASSGGTGLEQYF.

The chain recombines TRBV19 with TRBJ2-7; D unclear. The ends were cut back, 1 base at V and 12 bases at J, with 19 bases in the middle. Germline values: CDR1 LNHDA, CDR2 SQIVND (reference sequence). The CDR3 extends over 14 amino acids. The CDR3 is CASSIAVSLGHLYF. CDR3 sequence (DNA): TGTGCCAGTAGTATAGCCGTCTCTCTAGGGCATCTGTACTTC. Full variable domain (missing parts from reference TRBV19 and TRBJ2-7): DGGITQSPKYLFRKEGQNVTLSCEQNLNHDAMYWYRQDPGQGLRLIYYSQIVNDFQKGDIAEGYSVSREKKESFPLTVTSAQKNPTAFYLCASSIAVSLGHLYFGPGTRLTVT.

The chain uses TRBV19 and TRBJ2-7, with 12 bases fitting TRBD2. CDR1 is LNHDA, CDR2 SQIVND, per germline (reference sequence). CDR3 length equals 14 residues. With V trimmed by 5 bases and J by 6 bases, 5 bases remained unmatched. DNA for the CDR3: TGTGCCAGTAGTGTCCTAGCGGGAGGGCCCGAGCAGTACTTC. Protein sequence: CASSVLAGGPEQYF.

A word on this clone: This same CDR3 is encoded by further DNA sequences in the sample. This chain uses TRBV30 with TRBJ2-7; either TRBD1 or TRBD2 may fit D (5 bases each). The V and J ends lost 0 bases and 6 bases respectively, with 9 bases between them. Looked up from germline, CDR1 is GTSNPN and CDR2 is SVGIG (reference sequence). The CDR3 is 12 amino acids. CDR3 DNA sequence: TGTGCCTGGAGTGTCCGGGGCCGCGAGCAGTACTTC. Translated, it gives CAWSVRGREQYF.

The gene calls are TRBV6-1 and TRBJ2-2; 7 positions agree with TRBD1. The germline V gene has CDR1 MNHNS and CDR2 SASEGT. Germline trimming cut 9 bases from V and 2 bases from J; bases unmatched to any gene: 9. The CDR3 is 15 residues long. The CDR3: CASSAGTANTGELFF. As DNA, the CDR3 is TGTGCCAGTTCGGCCGGGACAGCTAACACCGGGGAGCTGTTTTTT.

On this clone: A much larger clonotype is one base distant, so this may be a read error. The identical CDR3 is also encoded by other nucleotide sequences in the sample. V gene TRBV28 combines with J gene TRBJ2-1; no definite D call. Germline CDR1 reads MDHEN; CDR2 reads SYDVKM. This CDR3 spans 13 amino acids. V lost 2 bases, J lost 4 bases, and 6 bases lay in between. The CDR3 reads CASSLGSYNEQFF. The CDR3 bases are TGTGCCAGCAGTTTAGGCTCGTACAATGAGCAGTTCTTC. The whole variable domain, filled in from reference TRBV28 and TRBJ2-1, reads DVKVTQSSRYLVKRTGEKVFLECVQDMDHENMFWYRQDPGLGLRLIYFSYDVKMKEKGDIPEGYSVSREKKERFSLILESASTNQTSMYLCASSLGSYNEQFFGPGTRLTVL.

The V and J genes are TRBV6-1 and TRBJ2-7, with D hard to call. The CDR3 covers 12 residues. The V gene's germline CDR1 is MNHNS and CDR2 SASEGT. V was pared by 3 bases and J by 4 bases, with 7 bases between. This chain's CDR3 is CASSDSPYEQYF. CDR3 nucleotides: TGTGCCAGCAGTGATTCGCCTTACGAGCAGTACTTC.

The CDR3 DNA follows: TGCGCCAGCAGTGGGACAGGCGGCCGGGACAGGCTGCTCCGGGAGCAGTTCTTC. Its translation is CASSGTGGRDRLLREQFF. The chain uses TRBV10-1 and TRBJ2-1; the match to TRBD1 covers 8 bases. Germline V gene lookup returns CDR1 WNHNN and CDR2 SYGVQD (reference sequence). The ends lost 4 bases at V and 10 bases at J; junction bases unmatched: 21. The CDR3 sequence is 18 residues long.

This clone showed up just a few times. This rearrangement joins TRBV6-1 to TRBJ1-1; no definite D call. Germline CDR1 reads MNHNS; CDR2 reads SASEGT. The CDR3 is made up of 13 amino acids. Deletions cut 5 bases from V and 2 bases from J, with 9 bases between. CDR3 sequence: CASSRAVNTEAFF. CDR3 coding DNA: TGTGCCAGCAGTCGGGCAGTTAACACTGAAGCTTTCTTT.

This clone was picked up many times. CDR3 loop: CASSSRQVPYEQYF. CDR3 nucleotide sequence: TGTGCCAGCAGTTCCCGGCAGGTCCCCTACGAGCAGTACTTC. The chain has TRBV27 and TRBJ2-7, with D hard to call. The germline V gene has CDR1 MNHEY and CDR2 SMNVEV (reference sequence). Trimming cost V 4 bases and J 2 bases, with 12 bases left between them. The CDR3 covers 14 residues.

This clone was recorded at least ten times. CDR3 DNA sequence: TGTGCCAGCAGCCCTAGGAGGAGCTCCTACGAGCAGTACTTC. This sequence encodes CASSPRRSSYEQYF. The rearrangement links TRBV11-1 to TRBJ2-7; tentatively, D is TRBD2 (5 bases). Deletions cut 5 bases from V and 0 bases from J, with 11 bases between. This CDR3 region has 14 residues. The germline CDR1 and CDR2 sequences are SGHAT and FQDESV (reference sequence).